This is a list of T cell receptor beta chains from one sample in a study of post-analysis software for immune sequencing data. MiXCR was run by TCRdb on the PCR reads, yielding one entry per CDR3 protein. The data hold roughly 600,000 distinct CDR3 sequences, with roughly 40% observed a single time. Sequencing used blood. The source is a girl aged 5-17 years with multiple sclerosis. CDR3s include the opening cysteine and the closing phenylalanine or tryptophan. D genes are given only for firm matches. Clone size is stated in some rows and not others, as once, few, many or a class when expanded.

D: TRBD1
V: TRBV7-8
J: TRBJ2-4
size: -
CDR3: CASSLGRIGTGEKNIQYF
DNA: TGTGCCAGCAGCTTAGGAAGGATTGGGACAGGGGAAAAAAACATTCAGTACTTC

D: TRBD2
V: TRBV4-1
J: TRBJ2-5
size: -
CDR3: CASTPLAGGPTGEQYF
DNA: TGCGCCAGCACCCCACTAGCGGGAGGGCCGACGGGTGAGCAGTACTTC

D: -
V: TRBV27
J: TRBJ2-3
size: -
CDR3: CASHSVTDTQYF
DNA: TGTGCCAGCCATAGCGTCACAGATACGCAGTATTTT

D: -
V: TRBV12-3/TRBV12-4
J: TRBJ1-1
size: few
CDR3: CASSLRQTNTEAFF
DNA: TGTGCCAGCAGTTTACGGCAGACGAACACTGAAGCTTTCTTT

D: TRBD2
V: TRBV12-3/TRBV12-4
J: TRBJ2-1
size: few
CDR3: CASSLELAGSGEQFF
DNA: TGTGCCAGCAGTTTAGAACTAGCGGGCTCCGGTGAGCAGTTCTTC

D: -
V: TRBV2
J: TRBJ1-5
size: -
CDR3: CASSRGPYSNQPQHF
DNA: TGTGCCAGCAGCCGGGGACCTTATAGCAATCAGCCCCAGCATTTT

D: -
V: TRBV5-6
J: TRBJ2-2
size: -
CDR3: CASSFRRGTGELFF
DNA: TGTGCCAGCAGCTTCCGACGGGGCACCGGGGAGCTGTTTTTT

D: TRBD2
V: TRBV12-3/TRBV12-4
J: TRBJ2-7
size: -
CDR3: CASSWLAGGSSYEQYF
DNA: TGTGCCAGCAGTTGGTTAGCGGGAGGGAGCTCCTACGAGCAGTACTTC

D: -
V: TRBV7-2
J: TRBJ1-1
size: many
CDR3: CASSPGRFTNTEAFF
DNA: TGTGCCAGCAGCCCCGGACGTTTTACCAACACTGAAGCTTTCTTT

D: -
V: TRBV11-2
J: TRBJ1-2
size: -
CDR3: CASSLDLDPRKGYTF
DNA: TGTGCCAGCAGCTTAGATCTAGACCCTAGAAAGGGCTACACCTTC

D: TRBD2
V: TRBV20-1
J: TRBJ2-7
size: few
CDR3: CSARELAAYEQYF
DNA: TGCAGTGCTAGAGAACTAGCGGCCTACGAGCAGTACTTC

D: TRBD1
V: TRBV29-1
J: TRBJ1-1
size: -
CDR3: CSVDHRGRITEAFF
DNA: TGCAGCGTTGACCATAGGGGGCGTATAACTGAAGCTTTCTTT

D: TRBD1
V: TRBV29-1
J: TRBJ2-7
size: -
CDR3: CSVVTGEEYEQYF
DNA: TGCAGCGTTGTGACAGGGGAGGAATACGAGCAGTACTTC

D: TRBD2
V: TRBV5-1
J: TRBJ2-1
size: -
CDR3: CASSWSGGAVSYNEQFF
DNA: TGCGCCAGCAGCTGGAGCGGGGGGGCCGTGTCCTACAATGAGCAGTTCTTC

D: -
V: TRBV4-1
J: TRBJ2-1
size: -
CDR3: CASSQGINEQFF
DNA: TGCGCCAGCAGCCAAGGTATCAATGAGCAGTTCTTC

D: TRBD1
V: TRBV24-1
J: TRBJ1-5
size: few
CDR3: CATSDHRGLNQPQHF
DNA: TGTGCCACCAGTGACCACAGGGGCCTCAATCAGCCCCAGCATTTT

D: TRBD2
V: TRBV6-5
J: TRBJ2-1
size: -
CDR3: CASSYAGLAGLYNEQFF
DNA: TGTGCCAGCAGTTACGCCGGACTAGCGGGACTATACAATGAGCAGTTCTTC

D: TRBD1
V: TRBV12-3/TRBV12-4
J: TRBJ2-5
size: few
CDR3: CASRKDREETQYF
DNA: TGTGCCAGCAGAAAAGACAGGGAAGAGACCCAGTACTTC

D: TRBD2
V: TRBV6-5
J: TRBJ2-5
size: -
CDR3: CASSGGGPQTQYF
DNA: TGTGCCAGCAGTGGCGGGGGGCCACAGACCCAGTACTTC

D: TRBD1
V: TRBV12-3/TRBV12-4
J: TRBJ2-1
size: few
CDR3: CASRSGQGNNNEQFF
DNA: TGTGCCAGCAGATCGGGACAGGGCAACAACAATGAGCAGTTCTTC

D: -
V: TRBV10-3
J: TRBJ1-4
size: few
CDR3: CAISEPTKEKLFF
DNA: TGTGCCATCAGTGAGCCAACGAAGGAAAAACTGTTTTTT

D: TRBD1
V: TRBV4-2
J: TRBJ1-2
size: -
CDR3: CASSQEGQSDYGYTF
DNA: TGTGCCAGCAGCCAAGAGGGACAGAGTGACTATGGCTACACCTTC

D: -
V: TRBV5-6
J: TRBJ1-6
size: few
CDR3: CASSLEARGNSPLHF
DNA: TGTGCCAGCAGCTTGGAGGCCAGGGGAAATTCACCCCTCCACTTT

D: TRBD1
V: TRBV7-9
J: TRBJ2-3
size: few
CDR3: CASSIGQGISTDTQYF
DNA: TGTGCCAGCAGCATAGGACAGGGGATTAGCACAGATACGCAGTATTTT

D: -
V: TRBV6-6
J: TRBJ2-5
size: -
CDR3: CASSPWDEPNEETQYF
DNA: TGTGCCAGCAGTCCTTGGGACGAACCCAATGAGGAGACCCAGTACTTC

D: -
V: TRBV7-2
J: TRBJ1-1
size: -
CDR3: CASSLEGSVTEAFF
DNA: TGTGCCAGCAGCTTAGAGGGTTCGGTGACTGAAGCTTTCTTT

D: TRBD2
V: TRBV7-3
J: TRBJ2-3
size: -
CDR3: CASSPSGGPTYTQYF
DNA: TGTGCCAGCAGCCCTAGCGGGGGGCCGACTTATACGCAGTATTTT

D: TRBD1
V: TRBV4-1
J: TRBJ1-5
size: -
CDR3: CASTLRQGDQPQHF
DNA: TGCGCCAGCACGCTTCGACAGGGGGATCAGCCCCAGCATTTT

D: -
V: TRBV6-1
J: TRBJ1-2
size: -
CDR3: CASSEATGQGYGYTF
DNA: TGTGCCAGCAGTGAAGCGACAGGCCAAGGCTATGGCTACACCTTC

D: TRBD1
V: TRBV3-1
J: TRBJ2-7
size: -
CDR3: CASSHGTVEQYF
DNA: TGTGCCAGCAGCCACGGGACAGTCGAGCAGTACTTC

D: -
V: TRBV6-5
J: TRBJ1-1
size: -
CDR3: CASSYSDISNTEAFF
DNA: TGTGCCAGCAGTTATTCGGACATCTCGAACACTGAAGCTTTCTTT

D: -
V: TRBV12-3/TRBV12-4
J: TRBJ1-5
size: few
CDR3: CASSLGVTPQHF
DNA: TGTGCCAGCAGTTTAGGGGTCACTCCCCAGCATTTT